The 27 T cell receptor beta chains listed next were all sequenced from one sample in a study of cytomegalovirus exposure and HLA in healthy donors. The PCR had 60 Vbeta and 13 Jbeta primers. Assay used: immunoSEQ multiplex PCR; TCRdb lists only in-frame clones, some missing. The top ten clones hold less than 2.5% of a sample with some 120,000 clones, 80% to 85% of them seen once. Input material: PBMCs. The receptor set was obtained from a woman between 35 and 50 years old in good health and CMV-seronegative.

This rearrangement joins TRBV5-4 to TRBJ2-5; 10 nucleotides match TRBD2. CDR1 and CDR2 from the germline V gene are SGHNT and YYREEE (reference sequence). The CDR3 has 16 residues. With 0 bases clipped from V and 4 bases from J, the junction kept 6 bases outside the gene matches. CDR3: CASSLGASGGPETQYF. The CDR3 region has the DNA TGTGCCAGCAGCTTGGGTGCTAGCGGGGGCCCAGAGACCCAGTACTTC.

The chain is built from TRBV28 and TRBJ1-5; D is possibly TRBD1 (6 bases). Trimming removed 7 bases at V and 7 bases at J, with 14 bases between. Germline V gene data show CDR1 as MDHEN and CDR2 as SYDVKM. The CDR3 consists of 13 residues. Written as DNA, the CDR3 is TGTGCCAGCACCAGGGGTTGGAAGCAGCCCCAGCATTTT. As protein: CASTRGWKQPQHF. The full variable domain, with the rest looked up from reference TRBV28 and TRBJ1-5, is DVKVTQSSRYLVKRTGEKVFLECVQDMDHENMFWYRQDPGLGLRLIYFSYDVKMKEKGDIPEGYSVSREKKERFSLILESASTNQTSMYLCASTRGWKQPQHFGDGTRLSIL.

This rearrangement joins TRBV2 to TRBJ2-3; 8 positions agree with TRBD1. The CDR3 consists of 16 residues. J gave up 5 bases and V 3 bases, and 10 bases lay outside the gene matches. Germline lookup yields CDR1 SNHLY and CDR2 FYNNEI. CDR3 residues: CASSDQGAFGGDTQYF. The CDR3 DNA reads as TGTGCCAGCAGTGACCAGGGGGCCTTTGGGGGAGATACGCAGTATTTT. Based on the CDR3 plus reference TRBV2 and TRBJ2-3, the full variable domain is EPEVTQTPSHQVTQMGQEVILRCVPISNHLYFYWYRQILGQKVEFLVSFYNNEISEKSEIFDDQFSVERPDGSNFTLKIRSTKLEDSAMYFCASSDQGAFGGDTQYFGPGTRLTVL.

The sample holds one count of this clone. This chain joins TRBV11-2 and TRBJ1-5; D might be TRBD1 (6 bases). CDR3 length: 14 amino acids. V was clipped by 5 bases and J by 3 bases, with 11 bases between them. Germline V gene lookup returns CDR1 SGHAT and CDR2 FQNNGV. CDR3 nucleotides: TGTGCCAGCAGCACGGACAGCTACAATCAGCCCCAGCATTTT. Its translation: CASSTDSYNQPQHF.

The CDR3, as DNA: TGCGCCAGCAGCCAGGGGTCTTGGGGCTACACCTTC. This translates into CASSQGSWGYTF. The chain couples TRBV5-1 to TRBJ1-2; possibly TRBD1 for D (6 bases). Trimming left V 4 bases short and J 8 bases short, with 12 bases between. The germline V gene has CDR1 SGHRS and CDR2 YFSETQ. This CDR3 region has 12 residues.

This clone was detected once. The chain combines TRBV6-1 with TRBJ2-5; 7 positions match TRBD1. Unmatched junction bases numbered 11, after V lost 6 bases and J lost 4 bases. Germline CDR1 MNHNS, CDR2 SASEGT. This CDR3 is 15 amino acids long. CDR3 sequence (DNA): TGTGCCAGCAGCCGGAACAGGGGTGGGGGAGAGACCCAGTACTTC. Protein: CASSRNRGGGETQYF.

The chain is built from TRBV5-4 and TRBJ2-5; 9 bases fit TRBD2. Germline V gene data show CDR1 as SGHNT and CDR2 as YYREEE (reference sequence). The V and J ends lost 2 bases and 5 bases, in that order; junction bases with no gene match: 10. The CDR3 runs 16 residues. In DNA, the CDR3 is TGTGCCAGCAGCTTCCCACGGGGCGGGGGGGGTGAGACCCAGTACTTC. It is translated as CASSFPRGGGGETQYF.

This clone was counted once. The CDR3 sequence: CASSLDSSNEQFF. For the CDR3, the DNA is TGTGCCAGCAGTCTGGACAGTTCCAATGAGCAGTTCTTC. The rearrangement joins TRBV28 to TRBJ2-1; D is perhaps TRBD1 (6 bases). With 5 bases removed from V and 6 bases from J, the gap between germline ends came to 11 bases. Germline lookup yields CDR1 MDHEN and CDR2 SYDVKM. This CDR3 contains 13 residues.

The chain carries TRBV2 and TRBJ1-2, with D perhaps matching TRBD1 (5 bases). Trimming took 3 bases from V and 2 from J, leaving 10 bases between them. Germline V gives CDR1 SNHLY, CDR2 FYNNEI. The CDR3 covers 14 residues. The CDR3 DNA follows: TGTGCCAGCAGTGAGGGGAGGGGAAACTATGGCTACACCTTC. Translating it yields CASSEGRGNYGYTF.

This chain connects TRBV6-4 to TRBJ1-5; no clear D. Trimming left V 8 bases short and J 0 bases short, with 11 bases between. The CDR3 consists of 14 residues. Per germline, CDR1 MRHNA and CDR2 SNTAGT. CDR3 coding DNA: TGTGCCAGCCCTCAATTCTATAGCAATCAGCCCCAGCATTTT. This sequence encodes CASPQFYSNQPQHF.

The gene calls are TRBV7-9 and TRBJ1-4; D is uncertain. This CDR3 spans 14 amino acids. V shed 1 base and J shed 5 bases, with 8 bases lying between them. Germline lookup yields CDR1 SEHNR and CDR2 FQNEAQ (reference sequence). CDR3 in DNA: TGTGCCAGCAGCTTAGTGGTCGGGAATGAAAAACTGTTTTTT. Translating gives CASSLVVGNEKLFF.

The chain carries TRBV19 and TRBJ2-7; 13 positions match TRBD2. The CDR3 has 16 amino acids. CDR1 is LNHDA and CDR2 is SQIVND in the germline V gene (reference sequence). The J segment lost 3 bases and the V segment lost 5 bases, leaving 7 bases of the junction unmatched. The CDR3 reads CASSSGLAGDFYEQYF. The CDR3 bases are TGTGCCAGTAGTTCCGGACTAGCGGGGGACTTCTACGAGCAGTACTTC.

This chain connects TRBV4-1 to TRBJ1-1; D is ambiguous. The germline gives CDR1 MGHRA, CDR2 YSYEKL. This CDR3 comprises 14 residues. V was clipped by 2 bases and J by 5 bases, with 12 bases between them. The CDR3 reads CASSQPLGGTEAFF. The CDR3 nucleotides are TGCGCCAGCAGCCAACCCCTCGGAGGGACTGAAGCTTTCTTT.

This chain links TRBV6-7 with TRBJ2-1; 7 bases are a match to TRBD1. TRBV6-7 is identified as an open reading frame with a role that is uncertain. The V and J ends lost 2 bases and 10 bases, in that order; junction bases with no gene match: 8. This CDR3 spans 14 amino acids. CDR3 residues: CASSYREGAEEQFF. The CDR3 coding sequence is TGTGCCAGCAGTTACCGCGAGGGGGCTGAGGAGCAGTTCTTC.

The chain uses TRBV10-3 and TRBJ2-1; perhaps TRBD2 as D (7 bases). Trimming took off 2 bases at V and 4 bases at J, with 12 bases between the two ends. The CDR3 loop spans 15 amino acids. Germline V lookup: CDR1 ENHRY, CDR2 SYGVKD. The CDR3, as DNA: TGTGCCATCAGTGAGAGAGGGGGGGGATACAATGAGCAGTTCTTC. Amino acids: CAISERGGGYNEQFF.

The V gene is TRBV10-3, the J gene TRBJ2-3; tentatively, D is TRBD2 (6 bases). Germline V CDR1 and CDR2: ENHRY, SYGVKD. The CDR3 consists of 15 residues. V was shortened by 4 bases and J by 1 base, with 12 bases between the two germline ends. CDR3 loop: CAISVGEAGTDTQYF. CDR3 bases: TGTGCCATCAGTGTAGGGGAGGCAGGCACAGATACGCAGTATTTT.

V and J are TRBV5-1 and TRBJ1-6; 10 bases match TRBD1. The V gene's germline CDR1 is SGHRS and CDR2 YFSETQ. The CDR3 length is 19 residues. Trimming removed 3 bases from V and 8 bases from J; junction bases left unmatched: 17. This chain's CDR3 is CASSSPPGRQGAVDSPLHF. As DNA, the CDR3 is TGCGCCAGCAGCTCGCCACCCGGGAGACAGGGGGCAGTCGATTCACCCCTCCACTTT.

The CDR3 coding sequence is TGTGCCAGCAGTTTAAGCGGGGCCTCCCAAGAGACCCAGTACTTC. Translated, it gives CASSLSGASQETQYF. The genes are TRBV28 and TRBJ2-5, with 7 bases that match TRBD2. This CDR3 has 15 residues. J lost 1 base, V lost 2 bases, and 4 bases had no gene match. The germline V gene encodes CDR1 MDHEN and CDR2 SYDVKM.

The chain joins TRBV10-1 to TRBJ2-5; D is undetermined. V lost 10 bases and J lost 1, with 4 bases in between. The CDR3 is 10 amino acids. The germline V gene encodes CDR1 WNHNN and CDR2 SYGVQD (reference sequence). This CDR3 is CATLQETQYF. The DNA of the CDR3 is TGCGCCACCCTCCAAGAGACCCAGTACTTC.

This chain joins TRBV18 and TRBJ1-5; D is uncertain. The CDR3 sequence is 14 residues long. In germline, CDR1 is KGHSH, CDR2 LQKENI. Trimming removed 2 bases at V and 2 bases at J, with 7 bases between. CDR3 DNA: TGTGCCAGCTCACCAGGGAGCGGCAATCAGCCCCAGCATTTT. Amino acid sequence: CASSPGSGNQPQHF.

The chain joins TRBV15 to TRBJ2-1, with D maybe TRBD2 (6 bases). V was clipped by 5 bases and J by 5 bases, with 16 bases between them. This CDR3 has 15 residues. Germline values: CDR1 LNHNV, CDR2 YYDKDF (reference sequence). This CDR3 reads CATSWRNSGNNEQFF. The CDR3 nucleotides are TGTGCCACCAGCTGGAGGAATAGCGGTAACAATGAGCAGTTCTTC.

This sequence joins TRBV6-6 and TRBJ1-2, with 7 bases identical to TRBD1. CDR1 is MNHNY, CDR2 SVGAGI, per germline (reference sequence). The trim removed 2 bases at V and 4 bases at J, leaving 1 base unmatched. The CDR3 runs 13 residues. The CDR3 DNA reads as TGTGCCAGCAGTTACCCAGGGGGCTATGGCTACACCTTC. As protein: CASSYPGGYGYTF.

This chain uses TRBV28 with TRBJ1-5, with D tentatively TRBD1 (6 bases). There are 18 residues in the CDR3. From germline, CDR1 is MDHEN and CDR2 SYDVKM. Trimming took 5 bases from V and 5 from J, leaving 25 bases between them. The CDR3 DNA reads TGTGCCAGCAGTCCCTTAGCGTTGAAAACAGGGAGTGATCAGCCCCAGCATTTT. Protein sequence: CASSPLALKTGSDQPQHF. The full variable domain, with the rest looked up from reference TRBV28 and TRBJ1-5, is DVKVTQSSRYLVKRTGEKVFLECVQDMDHENMFWYRQDPGLGLRLIYFSYDVKMKEKGDIPEGYSVSREKKERFSLILESASTNQTSMYLCASSPLALKTGSDQPQHFGDGTRLSIL.

The V call is TRBV7-8, the J call TRBJ2-3, with TRBD2 matching over 14 bases. V lost 2 bases to trimming and J lost 5 bases; unmatched junction nucleotides: 9. The CDR3 is 18 amino acids. Germline V gene sequence: CDR1 SGHVS, CDR2 FQNEAQ. CDR3 sequence (DNA): TGTGCCAGCAGCTTACCCGGGACTAGCGGGGGTTCCTTAGATACGCAGTATTTT. Encoded protein: CASSLPGTSGGSLDTQYF.

The genes are TRBV27 and TRBJ2-7, with 8 bases matching TRBD1. With 5 bases clipped from V and 2 bases from J, the junction kept 5 bases outside the gene matches. The CDR3 sequence is 14 residues long. In germline, CDR1 is MNHEY, CDR2 SMNVEV (reference sequence). The CDR3 protein is CASSPWTGTYEQYF. The CDR3 nucleotides read TGTGCCAGCAGTCCCTGGACAGGGACCTACGAGCAGTACTTC.

This clone has only a few counts. The J gene is TRBJ1-5, the V gene TRBV11-2, with D tentatively TRBD1 (5 bases). The germline gives CDR1 SGHAT, CDR2 FQNNGV. Trimming removed 6 bases from V and 3 bases from J, with 15 bases in between. The CDR3 extends over 15 amino acids. The CDR3 sequence is CASSLEQEPNQPQHF. The CDR3 bases are TGTGCCAGCAGTCTGGAACAGGAGCCCAATCAGCCCCAGCATTTT.

V and J are TRBV9 and TRBJ2-1, with TRBD2 identical over 7 bases. CDR1 and CDR2 from the germline V gene are SGDLS and YYNGEE. V lost 3 bases, J lost 6 bases, and 0 bases stayed unmatched. This CDR3 is built from 12 residues. CDR3 sequence: CASSAGGNEQFF. The CDR3 DNA follows: TGTGCCAGCAGCGCGGGGGGCAATGAGCAGTTCTTC.